These 16 T cell receptor beta chains originate from one sample sequenced in a study of CD8 T cells in Susac syndrome. RNA in amounts of roughly 0.5 to 1 ug was reverse transcribed with random hexamers. TCRdb redid the calling of the immunoSEQ multiplex PCR reads with MiXCR, one entry per CDR3 protein. The top ten clones hold 0.065% to 0.085% of a sample with 150,000 to 200,000 distinct CDR3 sequences, around 90% of them seen once. Sequenced material: CD4+ T cells from PBMCs. These TCRs come from a human donor in good health.

The V and J genes are TRBV5-4 and TRBJ2-5; 10 nucleotides agree with TRBD2. Germline V gene lookup returns CDR1 SGHNT and CDR2 YYREEE (reference sequence). V was clipped by 3 bases and J by 2 bases; unmatched bases: 4. CDR3 length equals 15 residues. The CDR3 nucleotides are TGTGCCAGCAGCTCTACTAGCGGGGTTCAAGAGACCCAGTACTTC. Encoded protein: CASSSTSGVQETQYF.

V usage is TRBV20-1 and J usage is TRBJ2-5, with D perhaps matching TRBD2 (5 bases). The ends were cut back, 5 bases at V and 1 base at J, with 11 bases in the middle. Germline CDR1 and CDR2: DFQATT and SNEGSKA (reference sequence). The CDR3 has 13 amino acids. The CDR3: CSAPSGSQETQYF. The CDR3 nucleotides read TGCAGTGCTCCAAGCGGCAGCCAAGAGACCCAGTACTTC.

The chain has TRBV28 and TRBJ2-3, with 14 nucleotides matching TRBD2. V was clipped by 5 bases and J by 6 bases; unmatched bases: 4. The CDR3 is 15 amino acids. Germline V gene data show CDR1 as MDHEN and CDR2 as SYDVKM. CDR3 bases: TGTGCCAGCAGTCGACTAGCGGGAGGGCCTGATACGCAGTATTTT. Translation gives CASSRLAGGPDTQYF.

This chain joins TRBV30 and TRBJ2-5; D uncertain. From germline, CDR1 is GTSNPN and CDR2 SVGIG (reference sequence). Deletions cut 1 base from V and 4 bases from J, with 13 bases between. The CDR3 is 14 residues long. The CDR3: CAWSASWVGETQYF. CDR3 nucleotides: TGTGCCTGGAGTGCCTCCTGGGTAGGAGAGACCCAGTACTTC.

The chain has TRBV29-1 and TRBJ1-5, with D maybe TRBD1 (5 bases). V gave up 6 bases and J gave up 3 bases, with 12 bases separating them. This CDR3 is 13 amino acids long. Per the germline V gene, CDR1 is SQVTM and CDR2 is ANQGSEA. CDR3 loop: CSVEAGVNQPQHF. DNA for the CDR3: TGCAGCGTCGAGGCGGGGGTCAATCAGCCCCAGCATTTT.

The chain combines TRBV6-6 with TRBJ1-3; D perhaps matches TRBD1 (5 bases). The CDR3 has 15 residues. The V gene's germline CDR1 is MNHNY and CDR2 SVGAGI (reference sequence). V was pared by 0 bases and J by 3 bases, with 9 bases between. The CDR3 bases are TGTGCCAGCAGTTACTCGAAGGGGCTTGGAAACACCATATATTTT. Translating it yields CASSYSKGLGNTIYF.

The rearrangement uses TRBV9 and TRBJ1-2; D not resolved. CDR3 length equals 11 residues. The V gene lost 3 bases and the J gene lost 8 bases, with 8 bases spanning the gap. Per the germline V gene, CDR1 is SGDLS and CDR2 is YYNGEE. CDR3 nucleotides: TGTGCCAGCAGCGCCCCTGGGGGCTACACCTTC. Translating gives CASSAPGGYTF.

This clonotype was seen only once. The chain has TRBV9 and TRBJ2-7; D is perhaps TRBD2 (5 bases). The CDR3 runs 15 residues. Trimming removed 0 bases at V and 0 bases at J, with 10 bases between. Per germline, CDR1 SGDLS and CDR2 YYNGEE. CDR3 residues: CASSVAPTNSYEQYF. The CDR3 region has the DNA TGTGCCAGCAGCGTAGCTCCGACTAACTCCTACGAGCAGTACTTC. The variable domain in full, completed from reference TRBV9 and TRBJ2-7, reads DSGVTQTPKHLITATGQRVTLRCSPRSGDLSVYWYQQSLDQGLQFLIQYYNGEERAKGNILERFSAQQFPDLHSELNLSSLELGDSALYFCASSVAPTNSYEQYFGPGTRLTVT.

The genes are TRBV29-1 and TRBJ1-5; D is unresolved. CDR1 SQVTM and CDR2 ANQGSEA come from the germline V gene. The CDR3 sequence is 12 residues long. V lost 6 bases to trimming and J lost 0 bases, with 6 bases between them. The CDR3 coding sequence is TGCAGCGTCGCCAATAGCAATCAGCCCCAGCATTTT. Protein: CSVANSNQPQHF.

The gene calls are TRBV4-1 and TRBJ1-4; TRBD1 is a possible D gene (5 bases). Deletions cut 1 base from V and 5 bases from J, with 11 bases between. Germline loops: CDR1 MGHRA, CDR2 YSYEKL. The CDR3 covers 15 residues. The chain's CDR3 is CASSQVGGDNEKLFF. The CDR3 DNA follows: TGCGCCAGCAGCCAAGTTGGCGGGGACAATGAAAAACTGTTTTTT.

This chain uses TRBV20-1 with TRBJ2-2; no reliable D call. The CDR3 spans 13 residues. Germline V CDR1 and CDR2: DFQATT, SNEGSKA (reference sequence). The V gene lost 5 bases and the J gene lost 0 bases, with 7 bases spanning the gap. The CDR3 reads CSAPSSNTGELFF. The CDR3 nucleotides read TGCAGTGCTCCAAGCTCGAACACCGGGGAGCTGTTTTTT.

This chain uses TRBV3-1 with TRBJ1-1, with D maybe TRBD1 (5 bases). Per the germline V gene, CDR1 is LGHDT and CDR2 is YNNKEL (reference sequence). V was clipped by 2 bases and J by 3 bases, with 10 bases between them. There are 14 residues in the CDR3. The CDR3 is CASSQPPGDTEAFF. The CDR3 DNA follows: TGTGCCAGCAGCCAACCCCCGGGGGACACTGAAGCTTTCTTT.

V gene TRBV20-1 combines with J gene TRBJ2-7; TRBD2 matches 12 bases. The CDR3 totals 14 residues. V dropped 6 bases and J dropped 5; count of bases not matched to a gene: 8. Germline V gene lookup returns CDR1 DFQATT and CDR2 SNEGSKA (reference sequence). CDR3 DNA sequence: TGCAGTGCCGACGAAGGACTAGCGGGACACGAGCAGTACTTC. As protein: CSADEGLAGHEQYF.

This chain uses TRBV2 with TRBJ1-1; D unresolved. Germline CDR1 and CDR2: SNHLY and FYNNEI. V lost 4 bases and J lost 1, with 7 bases in between. The CDR3 extends over 13 amino acids. The CDR3 region has the DNA TGTGCCAGCAGTGTACAGTCGAACACTGAAGCTTTCTTT. As protein: CASSVQSNTEAFF.

J is TRBJ1-6 and V is TRBV20-1; tentatively, D is TRBD1 (5 bases). Trimming stripped 7 bases from V and 3 bases from J, with 13 bases between. This CDR3 is 14 amino acids long. CDR1 and CDR2 from the germline V gene are DFQATT and SNEGSKA (reference sequence). The CDR3 coding sequence is TGCAGTGTTAAGACAGCCAGCTATAATTCACCCCTCCACTTT. It translates to CSVKTASYNSPLHF.

This clonotype was found a few times. This chain joins TRBV20-1 and TRBJ2-2; D is ambiguous. The V and J ends lost 3 bases and 0 bases respectively, with 8 bases between them. Germline V gene lookup returns CDR1 DFQATT and CDR2 SNEGSKA (reference sequence). CDR3 length: 14 amino acids. CDR3: CSASLLPNTGELFF. CDR3 DNA sequence: TGCAGTGCTAGTCTGCTACCGAACACCGGGGAGCTGTTTTTT.